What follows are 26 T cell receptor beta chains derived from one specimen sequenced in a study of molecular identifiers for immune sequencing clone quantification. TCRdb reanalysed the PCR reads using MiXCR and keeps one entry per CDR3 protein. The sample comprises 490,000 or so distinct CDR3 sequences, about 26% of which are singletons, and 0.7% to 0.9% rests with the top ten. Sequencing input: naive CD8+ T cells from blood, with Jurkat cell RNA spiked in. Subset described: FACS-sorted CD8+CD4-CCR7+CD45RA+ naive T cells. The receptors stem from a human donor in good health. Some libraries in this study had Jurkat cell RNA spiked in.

The CDR3 DNA sequence: TGTGCCAGCAGGAGGGACTCCGGCGAGCAGTACTTC. This encodes CASRRDSGEQYF. The chain employs TRBV2 and TRBJ2-7; the D gene is possibly TRBD2 (6 bases). The V and J ends lost 6 bases and 6 bases respectively, with 12 bases between them. This CDR3 contains 12 residues. Germline CDR1 reads SNHLY; CDR2 reads FYNNEI.

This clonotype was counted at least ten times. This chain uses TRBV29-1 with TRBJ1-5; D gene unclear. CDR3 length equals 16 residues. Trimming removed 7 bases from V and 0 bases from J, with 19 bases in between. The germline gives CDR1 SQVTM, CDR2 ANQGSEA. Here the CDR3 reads CSGNHRPRLSNQPQHF. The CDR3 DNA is TGCAGCGGCAACCACCGCCCCAGGCTTAGCAATCAGCCCCAGCATTTT.

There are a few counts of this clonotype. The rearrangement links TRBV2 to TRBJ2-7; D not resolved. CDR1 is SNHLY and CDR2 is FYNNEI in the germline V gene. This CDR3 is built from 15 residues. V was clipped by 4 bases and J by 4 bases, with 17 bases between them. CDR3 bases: TGTGCCAGCAGTGCTAGTTCCACCAATAGGTACGAGCAGTACTTC. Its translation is CASSASSTNRYEQYF.

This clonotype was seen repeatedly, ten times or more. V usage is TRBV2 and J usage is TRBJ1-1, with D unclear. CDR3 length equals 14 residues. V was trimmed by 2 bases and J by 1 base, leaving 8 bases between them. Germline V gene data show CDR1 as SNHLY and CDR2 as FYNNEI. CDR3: CASSEFPENTEAFF. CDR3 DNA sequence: TGTGCCAGCAGTGAATTCCCAGAGAACACTGAAGCTTTCTTT.

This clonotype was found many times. CDR3 nucleotide sequence: TGTGCCAGCACCGACACTCTCCAAGAGACCCAGTACTTC. It codes for CASTDTLQETQYF. The chain recombines TRBV28 with TRBJ2-5; D ambiguous. The V end lost 7 bases, the J end lost 1 base, and 10 bases lay between the germline ends. The CDR3 has 13 amino acids. The germline V gene encodes CDR1 MDHEN and CDR2 SYDVKM.

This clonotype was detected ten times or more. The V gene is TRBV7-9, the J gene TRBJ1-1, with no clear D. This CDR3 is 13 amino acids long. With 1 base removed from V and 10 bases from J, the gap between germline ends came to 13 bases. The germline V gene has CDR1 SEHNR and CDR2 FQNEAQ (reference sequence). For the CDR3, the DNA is TGTGCCAGCAGCTTAGGAGGCGGGGATGGAGCTTTCTTT. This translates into CASSLGGGDGAFF. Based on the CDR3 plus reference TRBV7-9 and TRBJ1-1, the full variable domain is DTGVSQNPRHKITKRGQNVTFRCDPISEHNRLYWYRQTLGQGPEFLTYFQNEAQLEKSRLLSDRFSAERPKGSFSTLEIQRTEQGDSAMYLCASSLGGGDGAFFGQGTRLTVV.

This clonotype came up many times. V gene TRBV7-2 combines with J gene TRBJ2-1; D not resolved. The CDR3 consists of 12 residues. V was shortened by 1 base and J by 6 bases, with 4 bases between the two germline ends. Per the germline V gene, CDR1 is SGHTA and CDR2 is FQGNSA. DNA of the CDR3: TGTGCCAGCAGCTTAGGGTTCAATGAGCAGTTCTTC. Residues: CASSLGFNEQFF.

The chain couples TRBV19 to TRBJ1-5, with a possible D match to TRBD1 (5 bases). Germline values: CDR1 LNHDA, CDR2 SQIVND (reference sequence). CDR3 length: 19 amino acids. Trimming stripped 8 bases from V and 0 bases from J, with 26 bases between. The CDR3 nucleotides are TGTGCCAGTCGAGTGGTAGGGGCCGCCGAGACTTATAGCAATCAGCCCCAGCATTTT. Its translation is CASRVVGAAETYSNQPQHF.

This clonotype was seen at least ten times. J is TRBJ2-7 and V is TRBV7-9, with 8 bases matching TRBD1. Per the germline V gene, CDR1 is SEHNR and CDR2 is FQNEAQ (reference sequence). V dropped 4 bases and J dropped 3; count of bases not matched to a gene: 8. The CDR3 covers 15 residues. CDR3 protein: CASSSGQGVDYEQYF. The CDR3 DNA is TGTGCCAGCAGCTCTGGACAGGGAGTAGACTACGAGCAGTACTTC.

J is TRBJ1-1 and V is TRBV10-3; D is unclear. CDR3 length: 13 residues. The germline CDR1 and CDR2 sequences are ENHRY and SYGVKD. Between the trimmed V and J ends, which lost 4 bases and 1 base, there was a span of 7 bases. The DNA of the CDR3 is TGTGCCATCAGTGGGTATCAGAACACTGAAGCTTTCTTT. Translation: CAISGYQNTEAFF.

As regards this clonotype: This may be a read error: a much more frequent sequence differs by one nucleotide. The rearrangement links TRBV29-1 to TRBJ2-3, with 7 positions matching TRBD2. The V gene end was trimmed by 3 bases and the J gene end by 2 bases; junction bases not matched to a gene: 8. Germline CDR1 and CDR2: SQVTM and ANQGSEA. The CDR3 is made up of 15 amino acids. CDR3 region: CSVEGASGVTDTQYF. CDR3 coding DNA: TGCAGCGTTGAGGGAGCTAGCGGAGTCACAGATACGCAGTATTTT.

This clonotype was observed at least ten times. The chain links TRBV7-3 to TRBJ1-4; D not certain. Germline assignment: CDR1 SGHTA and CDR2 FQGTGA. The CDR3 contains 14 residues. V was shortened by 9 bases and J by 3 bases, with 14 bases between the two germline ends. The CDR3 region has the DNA TGTGCCAGGGCCGCCCCAGGAGCTAATGAAAAACTGTTTTTT. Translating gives CARAAPGANEKLFF. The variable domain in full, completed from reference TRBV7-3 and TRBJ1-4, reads GAGVSQTPSNKVTEKGKYVELRCDPISGHTALYWYRQSLGQGPEFLIYFQGTGAADDSGLPNDRFFAVRPEGSVSTLKIQRTERGDSAVYLCARAAPGANEKLFFGSGTQLSVL.

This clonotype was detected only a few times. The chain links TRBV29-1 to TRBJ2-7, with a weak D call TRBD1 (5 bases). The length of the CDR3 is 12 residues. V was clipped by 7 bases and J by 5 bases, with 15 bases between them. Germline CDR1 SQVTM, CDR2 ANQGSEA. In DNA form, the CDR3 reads TGCAGCGCTACGGACATCGGAGACGAGCAGTACTTC. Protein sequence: CSATDIGDEQYF.

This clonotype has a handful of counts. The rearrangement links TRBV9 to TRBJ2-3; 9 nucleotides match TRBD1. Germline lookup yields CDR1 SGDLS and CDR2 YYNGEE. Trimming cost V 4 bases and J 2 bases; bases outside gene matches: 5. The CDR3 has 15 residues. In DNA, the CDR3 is TGTGCCAGCAGCCCTGGACAGGGGACCACAGATACGCAGTATTTT. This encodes CASSPGQGTTDTQYF.

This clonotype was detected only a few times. The CDR3 loop is CASSYVVGSSVRYGYTF. The CDR3 DNA is TGTGCCAGCAGTTACGTCGTTGGGTCTAGCGTCCGCTATGGCTACACCTTC. The V gene is TRBV6-5, the J gene TRBJ1-2, with D hard to call. V lost 2 bases and J 4 bases, leaving 20 bases between the germline ends. The CDR3 length is 17 residues. Looked up from germline, CDR1 is MNHEY and CDR2 is SVGAGI.

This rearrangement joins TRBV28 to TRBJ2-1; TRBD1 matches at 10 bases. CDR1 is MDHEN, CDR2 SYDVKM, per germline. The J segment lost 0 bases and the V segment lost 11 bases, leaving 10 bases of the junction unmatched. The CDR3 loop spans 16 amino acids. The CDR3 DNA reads TGTGCCCGCCTCCGGGACAGGGGAAGCTCCTACAATGAGCAGTTCTTC. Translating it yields CARLRDRGSSYNEQFF.

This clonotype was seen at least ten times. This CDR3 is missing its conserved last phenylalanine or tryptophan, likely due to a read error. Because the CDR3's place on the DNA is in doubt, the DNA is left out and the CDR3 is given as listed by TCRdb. The CDR3 here is CASSLPGLAPQI. V gene TRBV7-2 combines with J gene TRBJ2-3; the table's D call of TRBD2 was not tested on the DNA. CDR1 and CDR2 from the germline V gene are SGHTA and FQGNSA. The CDR3 contains 12 residues when both ends are counted.

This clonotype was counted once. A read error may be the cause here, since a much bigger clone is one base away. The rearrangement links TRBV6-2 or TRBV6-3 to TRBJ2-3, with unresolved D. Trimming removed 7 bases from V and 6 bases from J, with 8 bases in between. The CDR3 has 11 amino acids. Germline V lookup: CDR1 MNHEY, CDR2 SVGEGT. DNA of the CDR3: TGTGCCAGCAATGTAAGGGATACGCAGTATTTT. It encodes CASNVRDTQYF.

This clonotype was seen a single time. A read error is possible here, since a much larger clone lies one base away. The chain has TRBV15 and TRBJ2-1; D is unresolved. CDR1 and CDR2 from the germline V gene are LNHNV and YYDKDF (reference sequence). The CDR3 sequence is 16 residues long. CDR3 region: CATSGDHKWSHNEQFF. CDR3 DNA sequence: TGTGCCACCAGCGGAGATCATAAATGGTCACACAATGAGCAGTTCTTC.

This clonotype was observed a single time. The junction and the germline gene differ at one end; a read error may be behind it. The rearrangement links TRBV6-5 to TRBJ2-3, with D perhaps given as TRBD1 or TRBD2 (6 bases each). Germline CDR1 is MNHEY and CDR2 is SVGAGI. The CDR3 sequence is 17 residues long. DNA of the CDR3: TGTGCCAGCAGGCATCTACTTAGGGGGGCCTTCGCAGATACGCGGTATTTT. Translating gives CASRHLLRGAFADTRYF.

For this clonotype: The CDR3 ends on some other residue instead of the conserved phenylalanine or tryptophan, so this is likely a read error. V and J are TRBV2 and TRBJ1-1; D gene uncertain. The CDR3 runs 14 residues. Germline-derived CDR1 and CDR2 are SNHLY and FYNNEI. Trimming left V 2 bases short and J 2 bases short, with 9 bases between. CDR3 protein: CASSESVGNTEAFS. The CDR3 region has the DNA TGTGCCAGCAGTGAATCGGTCGGAAACACTGAAGCTTTCTCT.

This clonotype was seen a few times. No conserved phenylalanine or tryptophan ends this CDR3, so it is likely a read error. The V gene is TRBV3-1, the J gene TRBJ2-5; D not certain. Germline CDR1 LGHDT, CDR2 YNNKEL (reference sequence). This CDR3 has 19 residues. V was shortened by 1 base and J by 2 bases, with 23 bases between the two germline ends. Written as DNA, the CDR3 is TGTGCCAGCAGCCAAGTTATCGACGTCCAAAGAAAGGGACAAGAGACCCAGTACTAC. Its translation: CASSQVIDVQRKGQETQYY.

The CDR3 DNA is TGTGCCAGCAGCGGTTGGGACGGGAAGAACACCGGGGAGCTGTTTTTT. Its translation is CASSGWDGKNTGELFF. The rearrangement links TRBV3-1 to TRBJ2-2; TRBD1 or TRBD2 may be the D gene (5 bases each). Between the trimmed V and J ends, which lost 5 bases and 1 base, there was a span of 14 bases. The germline CDR1 and CDR2 sequences are LGHDT and YNNKEL (reference sequence). There are 16 residues in the CDR3.

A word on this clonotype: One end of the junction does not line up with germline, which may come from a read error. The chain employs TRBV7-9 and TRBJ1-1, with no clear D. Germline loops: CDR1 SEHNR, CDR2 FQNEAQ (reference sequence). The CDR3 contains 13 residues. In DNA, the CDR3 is TGTGCCGGCAGCTTAGGAGGAAAGGCTGAAGCTTTCTTT. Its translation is CAGSLGGKAEAFF.

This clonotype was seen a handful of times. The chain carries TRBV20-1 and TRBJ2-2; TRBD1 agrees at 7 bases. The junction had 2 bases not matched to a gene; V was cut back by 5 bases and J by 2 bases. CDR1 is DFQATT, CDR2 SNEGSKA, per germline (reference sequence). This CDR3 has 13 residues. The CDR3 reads CSAWDRNTGELFF. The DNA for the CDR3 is TGCAGTGCTTGGGACAGAAACACCGGGGAGCTGTTTTTT.

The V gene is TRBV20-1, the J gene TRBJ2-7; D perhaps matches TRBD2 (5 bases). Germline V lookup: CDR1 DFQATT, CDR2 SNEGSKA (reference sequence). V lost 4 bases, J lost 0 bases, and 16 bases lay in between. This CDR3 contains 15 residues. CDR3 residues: CSATLRAGSSYEQYF. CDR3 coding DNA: TGCAGTGCTACCCTCCGGGCGGGCAGCTCCTACGAGCAGTACTTC.